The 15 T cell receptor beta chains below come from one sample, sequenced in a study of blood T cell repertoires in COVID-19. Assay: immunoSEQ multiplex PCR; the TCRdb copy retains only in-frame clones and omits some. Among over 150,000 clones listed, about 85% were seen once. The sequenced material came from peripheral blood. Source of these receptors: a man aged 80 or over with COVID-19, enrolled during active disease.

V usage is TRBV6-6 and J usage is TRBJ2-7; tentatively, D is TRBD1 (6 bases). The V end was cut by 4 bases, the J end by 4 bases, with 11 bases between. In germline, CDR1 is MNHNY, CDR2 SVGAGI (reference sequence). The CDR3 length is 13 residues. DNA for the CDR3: TGTGCCAGCAGTTCCCCACAGGGATACGAGCAGTACTTC. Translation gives CASSSPQGYEQYF.

The CDR3 DNA reads TGTGCCAGTAGTATCATCAGTGTTAATGAAAAACTGTTTTTT. Translation gives CASSIISVNEKLFF. The rearrangement links TRBV19 to TRBJ1-4; D not resolved. Germline V gene data show CDR1 as LNHDA and CDR2 as SQIVND (reference sequence). This CDR3 is 14 amino acids long. Trimming removed 3 bases from V and 4 bases from J, with 9 bases in between.

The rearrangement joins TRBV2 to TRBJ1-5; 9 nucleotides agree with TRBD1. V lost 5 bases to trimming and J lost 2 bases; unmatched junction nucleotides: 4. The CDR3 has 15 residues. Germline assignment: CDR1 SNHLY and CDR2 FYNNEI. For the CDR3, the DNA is TGTGCCAGCAGTTTCCGGACAGGGGGCAATCAGCCCCAGCATTTT. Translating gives CASSFRTGGNQPQHF.

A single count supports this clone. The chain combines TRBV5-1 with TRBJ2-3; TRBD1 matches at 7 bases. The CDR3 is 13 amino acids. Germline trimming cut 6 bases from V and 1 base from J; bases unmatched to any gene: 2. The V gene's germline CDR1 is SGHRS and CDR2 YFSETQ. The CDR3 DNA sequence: TGCGCCAGCAAGGGGGCTGGCACAGATACGCAGTATTTT. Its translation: CASKGAGTDTQYF.

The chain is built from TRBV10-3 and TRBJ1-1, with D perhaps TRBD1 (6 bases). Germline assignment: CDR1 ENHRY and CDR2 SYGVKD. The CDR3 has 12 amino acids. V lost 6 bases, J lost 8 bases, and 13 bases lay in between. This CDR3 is CAIREPQGEAFF. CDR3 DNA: TGTGCCATCAGGGAACCACAGGGCGAAGCTTTCTTT.

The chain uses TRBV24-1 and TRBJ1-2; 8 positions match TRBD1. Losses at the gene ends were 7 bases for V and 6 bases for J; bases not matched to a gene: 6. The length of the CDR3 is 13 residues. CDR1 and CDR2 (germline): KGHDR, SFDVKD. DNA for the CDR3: TGTGCCACCAGCGACGGACAGGGCGATGGCTACACCTTC. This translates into CATSDGQGDGYTF.

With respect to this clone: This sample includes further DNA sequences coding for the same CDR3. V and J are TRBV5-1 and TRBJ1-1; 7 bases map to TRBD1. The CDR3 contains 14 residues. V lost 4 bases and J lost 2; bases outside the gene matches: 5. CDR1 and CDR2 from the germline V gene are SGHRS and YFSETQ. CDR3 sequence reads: CASSLGTANTEAFF. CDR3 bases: TGCGCCAGCAGCCTAGGGACAGCTAACACTGAAGCTTTCTTT.

CDR3 nucleotides: TGTGCCAGCAAGCGGACAGTTAGCACAGATACGCAGTATTTT. The encoded protein is CASKRTVSTDTQYF. The rearrangement uses TRBV6-5 and TRBJ2-3; TRBD1 might be the D (6 bases). Germline V CDR1 and CDR2: MNHEY, SVGAGI. This CDR3 contains 14 residues. The ends were cut back, 7 bases at V and 0 bases at J, with 11 bases in the middle.

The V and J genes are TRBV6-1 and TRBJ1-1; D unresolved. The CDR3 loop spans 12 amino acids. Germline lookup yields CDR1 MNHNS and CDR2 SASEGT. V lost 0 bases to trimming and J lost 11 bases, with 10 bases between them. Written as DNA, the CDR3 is TGTGCCAGCAGTGAAGCGGGGTGGGAGGCTTTCTTT. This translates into CASSEAGWEAFF.

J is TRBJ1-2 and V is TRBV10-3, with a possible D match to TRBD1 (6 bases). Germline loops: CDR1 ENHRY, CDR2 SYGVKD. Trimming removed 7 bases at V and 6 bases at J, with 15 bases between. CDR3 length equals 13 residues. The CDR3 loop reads CAIKYRVSDGYTF. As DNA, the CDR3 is TGTGCCATCAAGTACAGGGTTAGCGATGGCTACACCTTC.

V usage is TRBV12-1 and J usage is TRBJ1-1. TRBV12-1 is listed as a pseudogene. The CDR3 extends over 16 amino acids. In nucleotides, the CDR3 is TGTGCCAGCAGCTCGAAGGGTGAGGCAGGAGGCACTGAAGCTTTCTTT. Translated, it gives CASSSKGEAGGTEAFF.

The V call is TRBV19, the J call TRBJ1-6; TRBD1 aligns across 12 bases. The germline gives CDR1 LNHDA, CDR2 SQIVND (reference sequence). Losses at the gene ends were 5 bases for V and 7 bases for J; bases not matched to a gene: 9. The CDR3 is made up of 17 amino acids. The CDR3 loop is CASSSPGQGANNSPLHF. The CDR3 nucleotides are TGTGCCAGTAGTTCGCCGGGACAGGGGGCGAACAATTCACCCCTCCACTTT.

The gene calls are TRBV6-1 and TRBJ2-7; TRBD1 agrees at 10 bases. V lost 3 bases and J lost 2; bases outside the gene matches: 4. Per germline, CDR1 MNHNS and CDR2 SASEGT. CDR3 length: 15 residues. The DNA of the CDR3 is TGTGCCAGCAGTGACCGGACAGGGGGTCCCTACGAGCAGTACTTC. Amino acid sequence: CASSDRTGGPYEQYF.

The CDR3 region has the DNA TGTGCCAGCAGCCCTGGACAGGTTCGTAGTGGCTATGGCTACACCTTC. As protein: CASSPGQVRSGYGYTF. V gene TRBV7-2 combines with J gene TRBJ1-2, with 7 bases identical to TRBD1. The length of the CDR3 is 16 residues. CDR1 is SGHTA and CDR2 is FQGNSA in the germline V gene. After removal of 5 bases from V and 4 bases from J, the junction contained 13 bases not matched to a gene.

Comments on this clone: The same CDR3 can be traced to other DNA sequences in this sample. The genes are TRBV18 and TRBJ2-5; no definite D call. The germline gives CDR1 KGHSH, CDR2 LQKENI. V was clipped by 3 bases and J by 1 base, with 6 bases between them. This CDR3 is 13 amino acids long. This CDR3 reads CASSPNSQETQYF. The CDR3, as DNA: TGTGCCAGCTCACCTAACAGCCAAGAGACCCAGTACTTC.